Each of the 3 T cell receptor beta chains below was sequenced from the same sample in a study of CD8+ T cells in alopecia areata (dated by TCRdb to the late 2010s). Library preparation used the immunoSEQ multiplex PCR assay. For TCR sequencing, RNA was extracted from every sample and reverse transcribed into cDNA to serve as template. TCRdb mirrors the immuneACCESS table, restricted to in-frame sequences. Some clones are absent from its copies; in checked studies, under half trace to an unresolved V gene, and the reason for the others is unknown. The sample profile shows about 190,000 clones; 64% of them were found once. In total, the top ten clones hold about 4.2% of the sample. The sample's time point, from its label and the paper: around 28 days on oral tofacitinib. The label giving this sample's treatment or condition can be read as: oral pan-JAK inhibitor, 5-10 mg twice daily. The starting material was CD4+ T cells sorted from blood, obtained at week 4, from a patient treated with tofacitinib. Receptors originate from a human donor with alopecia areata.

This chain's CDR3 is CAWSLDGGSGNTIYF. CDR3 nucleotide sequence: TGTGCCTGGAGTTTGGACGGTGGCTCTGGAAACACCATATATTTT. V is TRBV30 and J is TRBJ1-3; D gene uncertain. This CDR3 spans 15 amino acids. V lost 2 bases and J 0 bases, leaving 11 bases between the germline ends. The germline gives CDR1 GTSNPN, CDR2 SVGIG (reference sequence).

DNA of the CDR3: TGCGCCAGCAATGGGAGAGTAGGGGAAAAACTGTTTTTT. Translating gives CASNGRVGEKLFF. The V and J genes are TRBV23-1 and TRBJ1-4; D remains unclear. TRBV23-1 is recorded as an ORF, its role being uncertain. Trimming removed 7 bases at V and 8 bases at J, with 14 bases between. This CDR3 is built from 13 residues.

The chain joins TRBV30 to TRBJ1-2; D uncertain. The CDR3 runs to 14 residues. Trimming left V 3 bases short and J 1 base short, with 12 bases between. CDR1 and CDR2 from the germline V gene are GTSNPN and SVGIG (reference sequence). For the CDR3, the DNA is TGTGCCTGGAGCGCCCCGGGCAGTAACTATGGCTACACCTTC. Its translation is CAWSAPGSNYGYTF. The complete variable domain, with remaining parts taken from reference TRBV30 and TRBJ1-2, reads SQTIHQWPATLVQPVGSPLSLECTVEGTSNPNLYWYRQAAGRGLQLLFYSVGIGQISSEVPQNLSASRPQDRQFILSSKKLLLSDSGFYLCAWSAPGSNYGYTFGSGTRLTVV.